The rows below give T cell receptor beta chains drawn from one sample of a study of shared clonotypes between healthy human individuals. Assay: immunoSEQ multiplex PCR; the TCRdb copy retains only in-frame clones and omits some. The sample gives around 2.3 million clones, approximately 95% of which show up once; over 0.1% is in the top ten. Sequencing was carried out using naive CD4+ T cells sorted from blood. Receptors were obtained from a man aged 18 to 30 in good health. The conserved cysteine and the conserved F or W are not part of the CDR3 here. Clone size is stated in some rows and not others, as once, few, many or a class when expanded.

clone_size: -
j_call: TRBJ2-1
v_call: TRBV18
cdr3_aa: ASSPRDEQF

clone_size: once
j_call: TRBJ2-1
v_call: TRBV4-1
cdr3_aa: ASSLRDREGEQF

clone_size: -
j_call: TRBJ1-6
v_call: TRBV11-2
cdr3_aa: ASSLSSGQTPLH

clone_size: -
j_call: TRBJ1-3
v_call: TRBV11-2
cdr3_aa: ASSPSLVGAGNTIY

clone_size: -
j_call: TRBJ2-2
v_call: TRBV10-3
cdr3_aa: AIGRQGGGTGELF

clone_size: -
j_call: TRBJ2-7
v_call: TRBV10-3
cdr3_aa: AISSRDIYEQY

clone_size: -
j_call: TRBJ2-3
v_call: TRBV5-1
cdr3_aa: ASSLTSTDTQY

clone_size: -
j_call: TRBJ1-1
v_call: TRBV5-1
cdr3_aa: ASSIGQGNREAF

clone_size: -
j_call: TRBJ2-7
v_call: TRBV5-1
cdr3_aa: ASSLAGRGVNEQY

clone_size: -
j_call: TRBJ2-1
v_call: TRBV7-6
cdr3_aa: ASSQGLAGDYNEQF

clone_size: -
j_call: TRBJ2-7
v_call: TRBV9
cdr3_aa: ASSVAPGQGDNEQY

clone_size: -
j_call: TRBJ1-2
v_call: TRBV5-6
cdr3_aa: ASSPTGVYGYT

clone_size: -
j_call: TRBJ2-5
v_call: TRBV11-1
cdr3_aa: ASSLEAEIQETQY

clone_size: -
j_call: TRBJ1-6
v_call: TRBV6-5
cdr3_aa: ASRTQGSYNSPLH

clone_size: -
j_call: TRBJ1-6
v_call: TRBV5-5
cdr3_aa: ASSSLVGTGVSPLH

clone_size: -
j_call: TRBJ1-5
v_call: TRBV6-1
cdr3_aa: ASSGTGGSNQPQH

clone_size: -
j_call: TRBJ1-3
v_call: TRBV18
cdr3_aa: ASSPQQSGNTIY

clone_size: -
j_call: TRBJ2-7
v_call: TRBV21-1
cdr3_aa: ASSKVDLTVTDPGAYEQY

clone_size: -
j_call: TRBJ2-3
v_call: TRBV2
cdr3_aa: ASSGSWGTDTQY

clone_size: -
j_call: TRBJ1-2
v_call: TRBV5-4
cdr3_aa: ASSSIIGDDRYGYT

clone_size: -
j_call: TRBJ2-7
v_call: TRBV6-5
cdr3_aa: ASSYSKRTSYEQY

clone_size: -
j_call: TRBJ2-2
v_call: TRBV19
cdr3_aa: ASSTTRNTGELF

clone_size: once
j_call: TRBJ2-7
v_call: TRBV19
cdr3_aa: ASSVTGAYEQY

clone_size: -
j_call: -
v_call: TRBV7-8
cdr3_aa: ASSPTGTQY

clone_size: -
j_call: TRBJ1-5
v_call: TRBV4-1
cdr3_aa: ASSQTIVRGPGQPQH

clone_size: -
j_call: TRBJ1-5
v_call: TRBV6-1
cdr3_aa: ASSEPLVGLGNQPQH

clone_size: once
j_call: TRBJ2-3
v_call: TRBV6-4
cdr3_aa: ASSDSAGAIVDTQY

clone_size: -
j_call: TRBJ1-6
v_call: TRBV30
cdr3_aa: AWSVDRMSSPLH

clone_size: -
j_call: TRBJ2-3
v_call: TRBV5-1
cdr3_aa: ASSPGQTPGTQY

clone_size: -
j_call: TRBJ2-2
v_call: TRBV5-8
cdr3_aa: ASSVQVGTGELF

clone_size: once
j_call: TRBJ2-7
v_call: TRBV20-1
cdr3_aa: SASGQY

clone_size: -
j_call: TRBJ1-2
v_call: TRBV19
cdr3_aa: AGSRDRAYGYT

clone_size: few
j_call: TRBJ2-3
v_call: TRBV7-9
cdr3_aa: ASSLTRDTGSGTDTQY

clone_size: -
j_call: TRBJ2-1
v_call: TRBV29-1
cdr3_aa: SVVGGWYNEQF

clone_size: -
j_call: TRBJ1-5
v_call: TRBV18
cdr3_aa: ASSPAVTQGIDQPQH

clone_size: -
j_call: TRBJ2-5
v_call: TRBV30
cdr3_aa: AWSVRSKETQY

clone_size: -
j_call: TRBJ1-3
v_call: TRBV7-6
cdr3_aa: ASSPWADTIY

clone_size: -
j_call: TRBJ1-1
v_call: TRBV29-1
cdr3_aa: SVEEGTEAF

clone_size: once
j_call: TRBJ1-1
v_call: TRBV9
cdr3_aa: ASSPELLPSAEAF

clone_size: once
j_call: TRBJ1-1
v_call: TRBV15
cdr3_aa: ATSRVGQGLNTEAF